These 18 T cell receptor beta chains came from one sample sequenced in a study of cytotoxic CD8 clonotypes in ibrutinib-treated CLL. TCRdb's table, derived via immunoSEQ multiplex PCR, lists solely in-frame clones and lacks some. The table shows some 140,000 clones, with under 95% occurring only once. Sequenced here: PBMCs, sampled after 12 months of ibrutinib treatment. The source is a human donor with chronic lymphocytic leukemia.

The rearrangement links TRBV6-1 to TRBJ2-3; 11 nucleotides align to TRBD2. Germline V lookup: CDR1 MNHNS, CDR2 SASEGT. V trimming: 4 bases; J trimming: 3 bases; junction bases outside the gene matches: 6. This CDR3 has 16 residues. CDR3 amino acids: CASSVTSGSQTDTQYF. CDR3 in DNA: TGTGCCAGCAGTGTAACTAGCGGGAGTCAGACAGATACGCAGTATTTT.

The rearrangement joins TRBV9 to TRBJ1-2; 10 bases match TRBD1. Trimming at V came to 3 bases and at J to 4 bases, leaving 12 bases not matched to a gene. The length of the CDR3 is 17 residues. CDR1 and CDR2 from the germline V gene are SGDLS and YYNGEE. The DNA for the CDR3 is TGTGCCAGCAGCGCCCGAGGGGGACAGGGGCCTTTCTATGGCTACACCTTC. It translates to CASSARGGQGPFYGYTF.

This chain connects TRBV9 to TRBJ1-2, with D unclear. Trimming removed 2 bases at V and 6 bases at J, with 8 bases between. The germline gives CDR1 SGDLS, CDR2 YYNGEE. CDR3 size: 12 residues. The CDR3 spells CASSVTEDGYTF. CDR3 nucleotide sequence: TGTGCCAGCAGCGTGACGGAAGATGGCTACACCTTC. Filled out from reference TRBV9 and TRBJ1-2, the complete variable domain reads DSGVTQTPKHLITATGQRVTLRCSPRSGDLSVYWYQQSLDQGLQFLIQYYNGEERAKGNILERFSAQQFPDLHSELNLSSLELGDSALYFCASSVTEDGYTFGSGTRLTVV.

This chain links TRBV18 with TRBJ2-1; D unresolved. The CDR3 length is 12 residues. V was pared by 2 bases and J by 7 bases, with 6 bases between. Germline V CDR1 and CDR2: KGHSH, LQKENI. The CDR3 nucleotides read TGTGCCAGCTCACCAAGGGTTAATGAGCAGTTCTTC. It translates to CASSPRVNEQFF.

This clone has only one observation. The genes are TRBV9 and TRBJ2-3; D is perhaps TRBD1 (6 bases). This CDR3 spans 15 amino acids. V was cut by 1 base and J by 1 base, with 10 bases left in between. Germline values: CDR1 SGDLS, CDR2 YYNGEE. This CDR3 reads CASSVYYRGTDTQYF. As DNA, the CDR3 is TGTGCCAGCAGCGTATATTACAGGGGCACAGATACGCAGTATTTT. The full variable domain, its missing parts supplied by reference TRBV9 and TRBJ2-3, is DSGVTQTPKHLITATGQRVTLRCSPRSGDLSVYWYQQSLDQGLQFLIQYYNGEERAKGNILERFSAQQFPDLHSELNLSSLELGDSALYFCASSVYYRGTDTQYFGPGTRLTVL.

The chain combines TRBV7-2 with TRBJ2-7; D might be TRBD1 or TRBD2, each matching 5 bases. Germline V gene data show CDR1 as SGHTA and CDR2 as FQGNSA. The CDR3 covers 16 residues. V dropped 0 bases and J dropped 3 bases, with 15 bases sitting between them. The CDR3 reads CASSLAVGTEIYEQYF. In nucleotides, the CDR3 is TGTGCCAGCAGCTTAGCGGTAGGGACGGAAATCTACGAGCAGTACTTC.

This clone appeared once. The chain links TRBV30 to TRBJ2-7; D gene ambiguous. Germline loops: CDR1 GTSNPN, CDR2 SVGIG (reference sequence). This CDR3 has 14 amino acids. Trimming left V 1 base short and J 0 bases short, with 10 bases between. This chain's CDR3 is CAWSGEATSYEQYF. The CDR3 DNA follows: TGTGCCTGGAGTGGAGAAGCTACCTCCTACGAGCAGTACTTC. Together with reference TRBV30 and TRBJ2-7, the CDR3 gives the full variable domain: SQTIHQWPATLVQPVGSPLSLECTVEGTSNPNLYWYRQAAGRGLQLLFYSVGIGQISSEVPQNLSASRPQDRQFILSSKKLLLSDSGFYLCAWSGEATSYEQYFGPGTRLTVT.

The chain recombines TRBV27 with TRBJ1-5, with 8 bases identical to TRBD1. V trimming: 6 bases; J trimming: 4 bases; junction bases outside the gene matches: 14. Germline CDR1 reads MNHEY; CDR2 reads SMNVEV (reference sequence). The CDR3 is 17 residues long. This CDR3 is CASSRSAGTGYNQPQHF. CDR3 DNA: TGTGCCAGCAGCCGATCAGCCGGGACAGGATATAATCAGCCCCAGCATTTT.

This chain links TRBV2 with TRBJ1-1; maybe TRBD1 (5 bases). The V end lost 3 bases, the J end lost 0 bases, and 8 bases lay between the germline ends. In germline, CDR1 is SNHLY, CDR2 FYNNEI. The CDR3 totals 14 residues. The CDR3 sequence: CASSEGQMNTEAFF. For the CDR3, the DNA is TGTGCCAGCAGTGAGGGGCAGATGAACACTGAAGCTTTCTTT.

A note on this clone: Other DNA sequences in this sample translate to the same CDR3. The chain links TRBV5-1 to TRBJ1-2; D gene ambiguous. Germline-derived CDR1 and CDR2 are SGHRS and YFSETQ. Trimming took off 0 bases at V and 8 bases at J, with 8 bases between the two ends. This CDR3 has 12 amino acids. As DNA, the CDR3 is TGCGCCAGCAGCTTGGCCGGCGGAGGCTACACCTTC. Protein: CASSLAGGGYTF.

The chain links TRBV5-1 to TRBJ1-2, with TRBD1 identical over 12 bases. CDR3 length equals 14 residues. CDR1 SGHRS and CDR2 YFSETQ come from the germline V gene. V dropped 3 bases and J dropped 8; count of bases not matched to a gene: 5. CDR3 loop: CASSSGTGGRGYTF. CDR3 nucleotides: TGCGCCAGCAGCTCGGGGACAGGGGGCCGCGGCTACACCTTC.

This clone was seen once. This sequence joins TRBV30 and TRBJ1-3; the D gene is possibly TRBD1 (6 bases). The CDR3 consists of 14 residues. V was pared by 7 bases and J by 3 bases, with 16 bases between. Germline CDR1 and CDR2: GTSNPN and SVGIG (reference sequence). CDR3 DNA sequence: TGTGCCTTGAAAGGGACACAACTTGGAAACACCATATATTTT. It codes for CALKGTQLGNTIYF.

The V call is TRBV19, the J call TRBJ2-7; 8 bases align to TRBD2. Germline-derived CDR1 and CDR2 are LNHDA and SQIVND (reference sequence). The CDR3 is made up of 14 amino acids. Trimming cost V 5 bases and J 2 bases; bases outside gene matches: 5. CDR3 sequence reads: CASSLQRGPYEQYF. For the CDR3, the DNA is TGTGCCAGTAGTCTCCAGCGGGGGCCCTACGAGCAGTACTTC.

The V call is TRBV19, the J call TRBJ2-7; D possibly corresponds to TRBD2 (5 bases). Germline values: CDR1 LNHDA, CDR2 SQIVND (reference sequence). The CDR3 is 12 residues long. V dropped 1 base and J dropped 6 bases, with 7 bases sitting between them. The DNA of the CDR3 is TGTGCCAGTAGTATAGTGGGAGCCGAGCAGTACTTC. Protein: CASSIVGAEQYF.

The J gene is TRBJ1-1, the V gene TRBV29-1, with a weak D call TRBD1 (6 bases). The germline V gene has CDR1 SQVTM and CDR2 ANQGSEA. V was trimmed by 5 bases and J by 5 bases, leaving 12 bases between them. The CDR3 spans 12 residues. The CDR3 DNA reads TGCAGCGTTCCGGGGGGCGGGACTGAAGCTTTCTTT. Encoded protein: CSVPGGGTEAFF.

V is TRBV18 and J is TRBJ2-1; no clear D gene. CDR1 is KGHSH and CDR2 is LQKENI in the germline V gene. Trimming left V 2 bases short and J 0 bases short, with 8 bases between. This CDR3 is 15 amino acids long. The CDR3, as DNA: TGTGCCAGCTCACCAATGCAGAGCTCCTACAATGAGCAGTTCTTC. Protein sequence: CASSPMQSSYNEQFF.

V and J are TRBV28 and TRBJ1-1; possible D gene TRBD1, 6 bases. V dropped 5 bases and J dropped 1 base, with 14 bases sitting between them. Germline CDR1 and CDR2: MDHEN and SYDVKM. The CDR3 contains 15 residues. The CDR3 protein is CASSPRGRRNTEAFF. Written as DNA, the CDR3 is TGTGCCAGCAGTCCCCGGGGGCGGAGGAACACTGAAGCTTTCTTT.

The chain is built from TRBV5-1 and TRBJ2-3, with a tentative D call TRBD2 (6 bases). The V end was cut by 4 bases, the J end by 2 bases, with 14 bases between. CDR3 size: 15 residues. In germline, CDR1 is SGHRS, CDR2 YFSETQ. CDR3 residues: CASSPAAGNTDTQYF. In DNA, the CDR3 is TGCGCCAGCAGCCCCGCCGCGGGAAACACAGATACGCAGTATTTT. The full variable domain, completed using reference TRBV5-1 and TRBJ2-3, is KAGVTQTPRYLIKTRGQQVTLSCSPISGHRSVSWYQQTPGQGLQFLFEYFSETQRNKGNFPGRFSGRQFSNSRSEMNVSTLELGDSALYLCASSPAAGNTDTQYFGPGTRLTVL.